The present entry profiles one T cell receptor beta chain with its context. This specimen belongs to a study of blood T cell repertoires in COVID-19. Sequenced by immunoSEQ multiplex PCR; TCRdb stores in-frame clones only, minus some. The sample shows 250,000 to 350,000 clones, more than 75% of them seen only once. Per germline, CDR1 LNHDA and CDR2 SQIVND (reference sequence). This CDR3 region has 17 residues. The trim removed 6 bases at V and 3 bases at J, leaving 12 bases unmatched. The chain couples TRBV19 to TRBJ2-2; 8 positions match TRBD1. The receptor's source is a woman aged 45-59 years with acute or convalescent COVID-19. Material for sequencing was peripheral blood. In nucleotides, the CDR3 is TGTGCCAGTAGATCCTCCAGGGGGCGTACCTACACCGGGGAGCTGTTTTTT. This translates into CASRSSRGRTYTGELFF.